The source of this T cell receptor beta chain is a study of cytomegalovirus exposure and HLA in healthy donors. Study observations and caveats: In a later analysis, specific HLA alleles were associated with some 16,000 TCR beta sequences at a 0.05 false discovery rate.

About this clone itself: Its antigen is currently unknown.

This PCR relied on a set of 60 Vbeta primers and 13 Jbeta primers. The protocol was immunoSEQ multiplex PCR, while the TCRdb copy is restricted to in-frame clones and leaves out a portion. The sample data list over 90,000 clones. The germline V gene encodes CDR1 SGHKS and CDR2 YYEKEE (reference sequence). This CDR3 is built from 13 residues. V dropped 4 bases and J dropped 7 bases, with 15 bases sitting between them. The sequence was obtained from a man in his forties in good health and CMV-seronegative. The sample consisted of PBMCs. This chain connects TRBV5-5 to TRBJ2-7; D remains ambiguous. The DNA for the CDR3 is TGTGCCAGCAGCCTTGCTAGTGGTGGAGAGCAGTACTTC. Translated: CASSLASGGEQYF.